Presented here are 6 T cell receptor beta chains from one specimen sequenced in a study of human T cells and chemical hapten exposure. The sample's time point: patch test 1, 2 weeks after DPC sensitization. Treatment defined: therapeutic diphenylcyclopropenone sensitization with weekly scalp DPC. From the RACE reads, TCRdb called clonotypes with MiXCR, one entry per CDR3 protein. The data contain about 81,000 distinct CDR3 sequences, roughly 7.6% of them singletons. The starting material was whole blood, obtained in connection with sensitization to the hapten diphenylcyclopropenone (DPC). All receptors derive from a woman in her thirties with alopecia areata. Some clones in this sample may be carry-over from other donors' samples.

At least ten counts were recorded for this clonotype. This sequence joins TRBV7-3 and TRBJ2-2; possibly TRBD1 for D (6 bases). The germline V gene encodes CDR1 SGHTA and CDR2 FQGTGA. V shed 0 bases and J shed 4 bases, with 12 bases lying between them. The CDR3 is 16 residues long. The CDR3 DNA follows: TGTGCCAGCAGCTTAACGTCTTCCAGGGGCACCGGGGAGCTGTTTTTT. It codes for CASSLTSSRGTGELFF. Drawing the rest from reference TRBV7-3 and TRBJ2-2, the complete variable domain is GAGVSQTPSNKVTEKGKYVELRCDPISGHTALYWYRQSLGQGPEFLIYFQGTGAADDSGLPNDRFFAVRPEGSVSTLKIQRTERGDSAVYLCASSLTSSRGTGELFFGEGSRLTVL.

This clonotype was counted at least ten times. This rearrangement joins TRBV12-3 or TRBV12-4 to TRBJ2-3; D not resolved. The CDR3 has 12 residues. V was pared by 6 bases and J by 2 bases, with 6 bases between. CDR3 amino acids: CASSKATDTQYF. The DNA of the CDR3 is TGTGCCAGCAGCAAAGCCACAGATACGCAGTATTTT.

This clonotype was detected ten times or more. V usage is TRBV25-1 and J usage is TRBJ2-7; 8 positions agree with TRBD1. The V and J ends lost 5 bases and 5 bases, in that order; junction bases with no gene match: 11. Germline-derived CDR1 and CDR2 are MGHDK and SYGVNS. This CDR3 has 15 residues. The CDR3 DNA is TGTGCCAGCAGTCCCACAGGACAGGGCCCACACGAGCAGTACTTC. Protein product: CASSPTGQGPHEQYF.

This clonotype was counted ten times or more. This CDR3 reads CSARAEGTSNIQYF. The CDR3 DNA sequence: TGCAGTGCTAGAGCTGAAGGGACAAGTAACATTCAGTACTTC. The J gene is TRBJ2-4, the V gene TRBV20-1; D possibly corresponds to TRBD1 (6 bases). CDR3 length equals 14 residues. Germline values: CDR1 DFQATT, CDR2 SNEGSKA (reference sequence). V was trimmed by 1 base and J by 7 bases, leaving 14 bases between them.

This clonotype was seen only a few times. The chain recombines TRBV3-1 with TRBJ1-2; no reliable D call. V was clipped by 0 bases and J by 10 bases, with 12 bases between them. Germline V gene lookup returns CDR1 LGHDT and CDR2 YNNKEL (reference sequence). This CDR3 contains 13 residues. As DNA, the CDR3 is TGTGCCAGCAGCCAAGATAATCGCAGTTACTACACCTTC. Protein product: CASSQDNRSYYTF.

This clonotype has at least ten counts. The V gene is TRBV29-1, the J gene TRBJ1-1; unclear D gene. Germline CDR1 SQVTM, CDR2 ANQGSEA. CDR3 length: 14 residues. V lost 0 bases and J lost 8, with 16 bases in between. For the CDR3, the DNA is TGCAGCGTTGAAGATTTCCAGGTCCGAACAGAAGCTTTCTTT. As protein: CSVEDFQVRTEAFF.